The sample holds one count of the clone carrying this T cell receptor (beta chain). The CDR3 sequence is 13 residues long. From germline, CDR1 is SQVTM and CDR2 ANQGSEA. Trimming removed 0 bases at V and 4 bases at J, with 7 bases between. This entry comes from a study of blood T cell repertoires in COVID-19. Study-wide background: Acute and convalescent COVID-19 specimens originated in the United States, Italy and Spain. PBMCs, B-cell-depleted T cells, or T cells provided the cDNA or gDNA that made up the material.

Only in-frame clones appear in the TCRdb table, and some are missing; sequencing was by immunoSEQ multiplex PCR. The sample lists roughly 250,000 clones, approximately 79% occurring once. This TCR was sampled from a woman of 80 years or more with active or convalescent COVID-19. V is TRBV29-1 and J is TRBJ1-5; tentative D call: TRBD1 (5 bases). Sequencing input: peripheral blood. Here the CDR3 DNA reads TGCAGCGTTGAAGAGGGGGGGAATCAGCCCCAGCATTTT. Its translation: CSVEEGGNQPQHF.